This T cell receptor (beta chain) was sequenced during a study of beta chain features in type 1 diabetes. Regarding this clone: Within the sample, other DNA sequences also encode this same CDR3.

From germline, CDR1 is KGHSH and CDR2 LQKENI. This CDR3 comprises 12 residues. V lost 0 bases and J 4 bases, leaving 1 base between the germline ends. The sequenced template was cDNA made from the entire isolated RNA. Using immunoSEQ multiplex PCR, the repertoire was profiled, and TCRdb retains in-frame clones only, with some absent. In the table there are 970,000 or so clones, around a sixth of which are singletons. The rearrangement links TRBV18 to TRBJ1-5, with unresolved D. This clonotype was obtained from a woman younger than 30 in good health. Sequenced: naive CD4+ T cells from blood. In DNA form, the CDR3 reads TGTGCCAGCTCACCACCAAATCAGCCCCAGCATTTT. This codes for CASSPPNQPQHF.